This TCR beta chain was identified during a study of Graves' ophthalmopathy and Graves' hyperthyroidism. Study outcomes and limitations: Ophthalmopathy progression was predicted by the model at about 70% sensitivity and about 72% specificity.

With respect to this clonotype: Its antigen is still unknown. The germline gene is not matched at one end of the junction; a read error may be the cause.

The study excluded patients with other autoimmune diseases, uncontrolled infections, pregnancy or lactation. Looked up from germline, CDR1 is LNHDA and CDR2 is SQIVND (reference sequence). CDR3 length: 14 amino acids. Beta-chain TCR CDR3 regions were amplified from RNA transcripts. Second-round multiplex PCR followed a first-round RT-PCR using HTBI primers. TCRdb processed the multiplex PCR reads anew with MiXCR; each CDR3 protein has one entry. This sample has 45,000 to 60,000 distinct CDR3 sequences, with less than 55% found just once. The clonotype comes from an adult woman with Graves' ophthalmopathy. Sequenced sample: peripheral blood. This chain connects TRBV19 to TRBJ2-3; TRBD2 matches 7 bases. CDR3 sequence reads: CASREAGITGTQYF. The CDR3 DNA reads as TGCGCCAGTAGAGAAGCGGGGATCACAGGTACGCAGTATTTT.